This entry features one T cell receptor beta chain sequence. This sample is drawn from a study of blood T cell repertoires in COVID-19. With V trimmed by 3 bases and J by 4 bases, 6 bases remained unmatched. Germline V gene data show CDR1 as SGDLS and CDR2 as YYNGEE. CDR3 length equals 14 residues. Sequencing was performed with immunoSEQ multiplex PCR; in TCRdb, only in-frame clones are kept and a portion is missing. The table shows roughly 260,000 clones, with 75% to 90% occurring only once. J is TRBJ2-5 and V is TRBV9; 7 bases are a match to TRBD1. Sequences were obtained from peripheral blood. The source is a woman in her thirties or forties with acute or convalescent COVID-19. This chain's CDR3 is CASSAAQGTETQYF. Here the CDR3 DNA reads TGTGCCAGCAGCGCGGCACAGGGGACAGAGACCCAGTACTTC.